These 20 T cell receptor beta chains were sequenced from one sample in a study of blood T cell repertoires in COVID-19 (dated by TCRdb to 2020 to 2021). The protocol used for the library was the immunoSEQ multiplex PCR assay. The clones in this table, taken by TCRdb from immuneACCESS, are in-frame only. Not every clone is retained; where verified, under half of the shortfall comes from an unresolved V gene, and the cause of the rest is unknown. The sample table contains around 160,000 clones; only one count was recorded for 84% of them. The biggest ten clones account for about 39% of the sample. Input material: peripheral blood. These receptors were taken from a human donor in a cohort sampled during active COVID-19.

CDR3 region: CASSLGTTGNTIYF. The CDR3 DNA is TGTGCCAGCAGCCTGGGGACAACTGGAAACACCATATATTTT. This rearrangement joins TRBV7-3 to TRBJ1-3, with a tentative D call TRBD1 (6 bases). V gave up 5 bases and J gave up 2 bases, with 10 bases separating them. Germline CDR1 is SGHTA and CDR2 is FQGTGA. The CDR3 has 14 amino acids.

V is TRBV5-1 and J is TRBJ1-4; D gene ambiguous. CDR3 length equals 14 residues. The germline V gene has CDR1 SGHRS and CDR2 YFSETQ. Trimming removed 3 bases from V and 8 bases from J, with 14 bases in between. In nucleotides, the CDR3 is TGCGCCAGCAGCTCTCGGGAGCCGCAAGAAAAACTGTTTTTT. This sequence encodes CASSSREPQEKLFF. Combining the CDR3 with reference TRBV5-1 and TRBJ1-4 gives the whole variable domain KAGVTQTPRYLIKTRGQQVTLSCSPISGHRSVSWYQQTPGQGLQFLFEYFSETQRNKGNFPGRFSGRQFSNSRSEMNVSTLELGDSALYLCASSSREPQEKLFFGSGTQLSVL.

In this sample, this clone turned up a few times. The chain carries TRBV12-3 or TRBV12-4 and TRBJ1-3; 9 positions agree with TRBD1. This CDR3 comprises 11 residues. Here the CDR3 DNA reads TGTGCGACAGGGGGTGGAAACACCATATATTTT. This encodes CATGGGNTIYF.

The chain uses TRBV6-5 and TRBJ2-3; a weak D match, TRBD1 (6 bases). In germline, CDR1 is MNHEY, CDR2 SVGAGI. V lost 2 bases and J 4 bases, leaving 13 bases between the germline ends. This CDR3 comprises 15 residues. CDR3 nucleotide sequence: TGTGCCAGCAGTTACACCAACAGGGACCCAGATACGCAGTATTTT. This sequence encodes CASSYTNRDPDTQYF.

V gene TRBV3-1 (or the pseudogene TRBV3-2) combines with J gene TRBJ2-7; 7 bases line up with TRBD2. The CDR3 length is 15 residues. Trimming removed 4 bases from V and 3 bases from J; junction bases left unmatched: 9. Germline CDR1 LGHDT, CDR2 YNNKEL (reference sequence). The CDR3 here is CASSPGRGGYYEQYF. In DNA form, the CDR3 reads TGTGCCAGCAGCCCCGGGCGGGGAGGGTACTACGAGCAGTACTTC.

The CDR3 nucleotides read TGTGCCAGCAGTTTGCCGGGACAGGGTAGCACCGGGGAGCTGTTTTTT. Amino acid sequence: CASSLPGQGSTGELFF. V usage is TRBV28 and J usage is TRBJ2-2; 9 bases align to TRBD1. Trimming at V came to 3 bases and at J to 4 bases, leaving 6 bases not matched to a gene. The CDR3 loop spans 16 amino acids. Germline CDR1 MDHEN, CDR2 SYDVKM. The variable domain in full, completed from reference TRBV28 and TRBJ2-2, reads DVKVTQSSRYLVKRTGEKVFLECVQDMDHENMFWYRQDPGLGLRLIYFSYDVKMKEKGDIPEGYSVSREKKERFSLILESASTNQTSMYLCASSLPGQGSTGELFFGEGSRLTVL.

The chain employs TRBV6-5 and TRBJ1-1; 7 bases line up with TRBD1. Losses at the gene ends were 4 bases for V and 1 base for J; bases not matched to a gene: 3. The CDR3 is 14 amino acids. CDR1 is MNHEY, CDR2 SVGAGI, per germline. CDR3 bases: TGTGCCAGCAGTTTCCGGACAGGGAACACTGAAGCTTTCTTT. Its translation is CASSFRTGNTEAFF.

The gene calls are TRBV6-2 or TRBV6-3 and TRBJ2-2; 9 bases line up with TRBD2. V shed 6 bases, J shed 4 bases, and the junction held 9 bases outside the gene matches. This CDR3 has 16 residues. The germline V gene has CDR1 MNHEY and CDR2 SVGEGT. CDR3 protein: CASSSRAGGLTGELFF. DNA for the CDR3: TGTGCCAGCAGCTCTAGAGCGGGGGGCCTCACCGGGGAGCTGTTTTTT.

The CDR3 loop is CASSIDRGQYNEQFF. The CDR3 DNA reads as TGTGCCAGCAGCATAGACAGGGGCCAATACAATGAGCAGTTCTTC. The V and J genes are TRBV7-2 and TRBJ2-1; 8 positions agree with TRBD1. The CDR3 totals 15 residues. Looked up from germline, CDR1 is SGHTA and CDR2 is FQGNSA. With V trimmed by 5 bases and J by 4 bases, 7 bases remained unmatched.

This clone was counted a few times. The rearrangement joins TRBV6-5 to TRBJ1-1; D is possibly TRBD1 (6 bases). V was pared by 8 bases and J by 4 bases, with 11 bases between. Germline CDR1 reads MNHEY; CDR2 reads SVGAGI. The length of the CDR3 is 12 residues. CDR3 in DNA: TGTGCCAGCTCCCGGGGGGCCACTGAAGCTTTCTTT. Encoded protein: CASSRGATEAFF.

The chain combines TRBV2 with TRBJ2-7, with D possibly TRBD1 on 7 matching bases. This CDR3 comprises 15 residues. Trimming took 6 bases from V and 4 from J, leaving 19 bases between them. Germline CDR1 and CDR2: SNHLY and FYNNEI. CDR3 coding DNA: TGTGCCAGCAGAATCCGACAGGGAGGAGATTACGAGCAGTACTTC. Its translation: CASRIRQGGDYEQYF.

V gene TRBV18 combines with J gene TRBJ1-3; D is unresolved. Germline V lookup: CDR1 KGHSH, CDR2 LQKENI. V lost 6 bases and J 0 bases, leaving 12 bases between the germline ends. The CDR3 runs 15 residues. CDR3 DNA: TGTGCCAGCTCTGCCCAGGTTAACTCTGGAAACACCATATATTTT. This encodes CASSAQVNSGNTIYF.

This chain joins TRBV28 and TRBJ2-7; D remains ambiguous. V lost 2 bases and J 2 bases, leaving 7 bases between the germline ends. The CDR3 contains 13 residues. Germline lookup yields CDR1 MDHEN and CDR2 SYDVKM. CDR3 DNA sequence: TGTGCCAGCAGTTTAGTGGCACCCTACGAGCAGTACTTC. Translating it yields CASSLVAPYEQYF.

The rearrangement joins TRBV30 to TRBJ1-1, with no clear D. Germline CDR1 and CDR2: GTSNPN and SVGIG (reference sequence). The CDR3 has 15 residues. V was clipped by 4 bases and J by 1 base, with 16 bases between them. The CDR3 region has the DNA TGTGCCTGGACCCGAAAGGCAGGAAGGAACACTGAAGCTTTCTTT. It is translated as CAWTRKAGRNTEAFF.

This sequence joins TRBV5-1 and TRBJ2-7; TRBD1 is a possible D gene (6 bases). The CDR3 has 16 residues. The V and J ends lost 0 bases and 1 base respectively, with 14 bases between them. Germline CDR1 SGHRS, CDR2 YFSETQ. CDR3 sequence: CASSLAGQKGSYEQYF. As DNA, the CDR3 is TGCGCCAGCAGCTTGGCGGGACAAAAGGGTTCCTACGAGCAGTACTTC.

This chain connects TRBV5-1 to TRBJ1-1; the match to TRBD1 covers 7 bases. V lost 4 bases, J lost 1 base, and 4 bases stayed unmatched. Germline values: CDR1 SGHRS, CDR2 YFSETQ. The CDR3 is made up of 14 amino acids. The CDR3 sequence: CASSRDSKNTEAFF. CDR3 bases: TGCGCCAGCAGCCGGGACAGTAAGAACACTGAAGCTTTCTTT.

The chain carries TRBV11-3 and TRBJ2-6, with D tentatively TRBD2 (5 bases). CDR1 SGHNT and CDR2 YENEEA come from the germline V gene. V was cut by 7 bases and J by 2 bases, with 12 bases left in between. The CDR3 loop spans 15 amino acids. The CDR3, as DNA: TGTGCCAGCACCCATGAGAGGGCTGGGGCCAACGTCCTGACTTTC. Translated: CASTHERAGANVLTF.

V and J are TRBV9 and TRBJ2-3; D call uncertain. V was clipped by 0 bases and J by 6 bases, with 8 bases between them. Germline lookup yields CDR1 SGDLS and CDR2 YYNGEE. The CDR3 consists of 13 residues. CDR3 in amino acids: CASSVGPEDTQYF. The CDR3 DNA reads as TGTGCCAGCAGCGTAGGCCCCGAGGATACGCAGTATTTT. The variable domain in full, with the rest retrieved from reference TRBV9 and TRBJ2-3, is DSGVTQTPKHLITATGQRVTLRCSPRSGDLSVYWYQQSLDQGLQFLIQYYNGEERAKGNILERFSAQQFPDLHSELNLSSLELGDSALYFCASSVGPEDTQYFGPGTRLTVL.

The CDR3 coding sequence is TGTGCCAGCGCGGCGAGGTTCTCTGAAGCTTTCTTT. It codes for CASAARFSEAFF. The chain is built from TRBV3-1 (or the pseudogene TRBV3-2) and TRBJ1-1; D not resolved. Looked up from germline, CDR1 is LGHDT and CDR2 is YNNKEL (reference sequence). V lost 8 bases, J lost 6 bases, and 13 bases lay in between. The CDR3 is 12 amino acids.

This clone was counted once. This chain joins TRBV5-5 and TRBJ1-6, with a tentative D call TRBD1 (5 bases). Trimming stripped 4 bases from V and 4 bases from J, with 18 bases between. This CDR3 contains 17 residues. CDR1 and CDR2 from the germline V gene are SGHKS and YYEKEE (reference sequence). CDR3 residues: CASSQPRTQGYNSPLHF. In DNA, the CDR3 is TGTGCCAGCAGCCAACCCCGGACACAAGGATATAATTCACCCCTCCACTTT.